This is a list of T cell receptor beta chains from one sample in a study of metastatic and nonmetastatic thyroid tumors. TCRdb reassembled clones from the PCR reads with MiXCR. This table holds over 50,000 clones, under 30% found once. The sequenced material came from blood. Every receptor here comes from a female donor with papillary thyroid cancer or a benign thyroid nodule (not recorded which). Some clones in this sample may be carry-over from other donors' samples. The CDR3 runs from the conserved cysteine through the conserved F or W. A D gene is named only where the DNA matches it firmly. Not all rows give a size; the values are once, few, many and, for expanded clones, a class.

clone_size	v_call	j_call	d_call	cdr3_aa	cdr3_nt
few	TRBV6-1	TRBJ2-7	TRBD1	CASTAGTGGDSYEQYF	TGTGCCAGCACCGCCGGGACAGGGGGCGATTCCTACGAGCAGTACTTC
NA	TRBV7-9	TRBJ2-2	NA	CAKEGVDTGELFF	TGTGCCAAAGAAGGGGTGGACACCGGGGAGCTGTTTTTT
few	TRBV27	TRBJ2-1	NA	CASSLFSGDNNEQFF	TGTGCCAGCAGTTTGTTCTCCGGGGACAACAATGAGCAGTTCTTC
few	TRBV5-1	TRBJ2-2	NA	CASRSGTTNTGELFF	TGCGCCAGCAGATCCGGGACAACGAACACCGGGGAGCTGTTTTTT
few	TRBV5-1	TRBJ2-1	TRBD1	CASSWRRQGDEQFF	TGCGCCAGCAGCTGGAGACGACAGGGAGATGAGCAGTTCTTC
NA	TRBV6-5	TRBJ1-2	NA	CASSYSTMSRGAYGYTF	TGTGCCAGCAGTTACTCCACGATGAGCAGGGGAGCCTATGGCTACACCTTC
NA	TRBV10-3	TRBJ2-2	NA	CAIRTSIAVGGDNTGELFF	TGTGCCATCAGGACGAGCATAGCTGTGGGGGGAGATAACACCGGGGAGCTGTTTTTT
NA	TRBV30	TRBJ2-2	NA	CASLRPGNTGELFF	TGTGCCTCCCTTAGGCCGGGGAACACCGGGGAGCTGTTTTTT
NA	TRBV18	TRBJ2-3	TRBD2	CASSPLGTSLGDTQYF	TGTGCCAGCTCACCATTAGGGACTAGCCTAGGGGATACGCAGTATTTT
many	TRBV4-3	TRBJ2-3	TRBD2	CASSQEPSGSTDTQYF	TGCGCCAGCAGCCAAGAACCTAGCGGGTCCACAGATACGCAGTATTTT
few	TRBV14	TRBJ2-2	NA	CASREEMNTGELFF	TGTGCCAGCAGAGAAGAAATGAACACCGGGGAGCTGTTTTTT
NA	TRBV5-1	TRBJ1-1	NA	CASSLLGRGSTEAFF	TGCGCCAGCAGCCTATTGGGCAGGGGCAGCACTGAAGCTTTCTTT
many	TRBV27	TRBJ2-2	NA	CASSTWTDGELFF	TGTGCCAGCAGTACGTGGACAGACGGGGAGCTGTTTTTT
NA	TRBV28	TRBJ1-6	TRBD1	CASSQQGSYSPLHF	TGTGCCAGCAGTCAACAGGGGTCTTACTCACCCCTCCACTTT
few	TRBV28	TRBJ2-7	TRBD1	CASSNRDRGPYEQYF	TGTGCCAGCAGTAACCGGGACAGGGGGCCGTACGAGCAGTACTTC
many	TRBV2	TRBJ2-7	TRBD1	CASSDVGGLTYEQYF	TGTGCCAGCAGCGACGTAGGGGGCCTTACCTACGAGCAGTACTTC
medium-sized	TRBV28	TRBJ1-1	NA	CASSYGTNAEAFF	TGTGCCAGCAGCTATGGGACAAACGCTGAAGCTTTCTTT
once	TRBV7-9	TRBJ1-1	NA	CASSVTLGTEAFF	TGTGCCAGCAGCGTGACTTTGGGCACTGAAGCTTTCTTT
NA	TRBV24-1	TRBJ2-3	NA	CATAASTDTQYF	TGTGCCACCGCGGCTAGCACAGATACGCAGTATTTT
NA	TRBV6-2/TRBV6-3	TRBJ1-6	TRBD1	CASSYPDRGLLLGNSPLHF	TGTGCCAGCAGTTACCCCGACAGGGGTCTGCTTTTGGGTAATTCACCCCTCCACTTT
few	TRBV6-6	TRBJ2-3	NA	CASSYSGIAGDTQYF	TGTGCCAGCAGTTACTCGGGGATAGCAGGAGATACGCAGTATTTT
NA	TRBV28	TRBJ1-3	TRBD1	CASSSFDRGFMGNTIYF	TGTGCCAGCAGTTCCTTCGACAGGGGATTTATGGGAAACACCATATATTTT
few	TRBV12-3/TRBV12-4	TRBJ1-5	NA	CASSLGSNQPQHF	TGTGCCAGCAGTTTAGGTAGCAATCAGCCCCAGCATTTT
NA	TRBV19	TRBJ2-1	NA	CASHVFGSYNEQFF	TGTGCCAGTCACGTATTCGGCTCCTACAATGAGCAGTTCTTC
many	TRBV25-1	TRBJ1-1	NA	CASSEHGAMNTEAFF	TGTGCCAGCAGTGAACATGGGGCAATGAACACTGAAGCTTTCTTT
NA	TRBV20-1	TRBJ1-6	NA	CSAREATGWSLHF	TGCAGTGCTAGAGAGGCAACAGGGTGGTCCCTCCACTTT
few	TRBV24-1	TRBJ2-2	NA	CATSEIYTGELFF	TGTGCCACCAGCGAGATATACACCGGGGAGCTGTTTTTT
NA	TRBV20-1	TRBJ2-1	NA	CSASGTKSSYNEQFF	TGCAGTGCTAGTGGGACGAAAAGCTCCTACAATGAGCAGTTCTTC
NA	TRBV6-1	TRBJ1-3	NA	CASTLDGSSGNTIYF	TGTGCCAGCACCCTGGACGGGAGCTCTGGAAACACCATATATTTT
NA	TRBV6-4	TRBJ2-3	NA	CASSDSPAATQYF	TGTGCCAGCAGTGACTCGCCAGCGGCGACGCAGTATTTT
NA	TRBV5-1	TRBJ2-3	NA	CASSRTGFTDTQYF	TGCGCCAGCAGCCGCACGGGGTTCACAGATACGCAGTATTTT
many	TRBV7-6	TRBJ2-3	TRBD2	CASSFRPSGMTDTQYF	TGTGCCAGCAGCTTTAGGCCTAGCGGGATGACAGATACGCAGTATTTT
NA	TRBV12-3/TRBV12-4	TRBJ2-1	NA	CASSSPEPGRNEQFF	TGTGCCAGCAGTTCGCCCGAGCCGGGCAGGAATGAGCAGTTCTTC
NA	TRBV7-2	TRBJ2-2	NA	CASSFRRANTGELFF	TGTGCCAGCAGCTTTAGACGGGCGAACACCGGGGAGCTGTTTTTT
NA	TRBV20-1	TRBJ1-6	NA	CSATGGNSPLHF	TGCAGTGCAACCGGGGGGAATTCACCCCTCCACTTT
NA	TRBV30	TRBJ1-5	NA	CAWSGQRGQPQHF	TGTGCCTGGAGTGGGCAGAGGGGTCAGCCCCAGCATTTT
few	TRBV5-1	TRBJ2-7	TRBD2	CASSLDGGSSYEQYF	TGCGCCAGCAGCTTGGATGGCGGGAGCTCCTACGAGCAGTACTTC
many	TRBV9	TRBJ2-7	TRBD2	CASSGSTSGSYEQYF	TGTGCCAGCAGCGGGTCGACTAGCGGGTCCTACGAGCAGTACTTC
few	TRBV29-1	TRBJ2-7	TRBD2	CSGLGLAGGPSYEQYF	TGCAGCGGACTGGGACTAGCGGGAGGGCCATCATACGAGCAGTACTTC
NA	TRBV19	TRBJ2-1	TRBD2	CASRTSGRNEQFF	TGTGCCAGTAGGACTAGCGGGAGGAATGAGCAGTTCTTC
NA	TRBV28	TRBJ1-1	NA	CASSFSGLGATEAFF	TGTGCCAGCAGTTTTTCAGGGTTGGGGGCCACTGAAGCTTTCTTT
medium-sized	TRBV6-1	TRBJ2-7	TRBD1	CASSTWDRGTEEQYF	TGTGCCAGCAGTACTTGGGACAGGGGTACAGAAGAGCAGTACTTC
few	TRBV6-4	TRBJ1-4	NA	CASSDQGGEKLFF	TGTGCCAGCAGTGACCAGGGAGGTGAAAAACTGTTTTTT
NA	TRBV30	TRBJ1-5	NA	CAWSVIGAGNQPQHF	TGTGCCTGGAGTGTAATTGGGGCTGGCAATCAGCCCCAGCATTTT
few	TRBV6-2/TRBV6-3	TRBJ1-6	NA	CASSYITAENSPLHF	TGTGCCAGCAGTTACATAACAGCCGAGAATTCACCCCTCCACTTT
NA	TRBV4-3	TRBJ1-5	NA	CASSQDRGSSNQPQHF	TGCGCCAGCAGCCAAGATAGGGGCTCTAGCAATCAGCCCCAGCATTTT